The 32 T cell receptor beta chains below were found in one sample sequenced in a study of CD8+CD57+ T cells in acquired aplastic anemia (dated by TCRdb to the late 2010s). The instrument was an Illumina HiSeq 2000. Genomic DNA was used as template for profiling of TCR beta VDJ combinations and CDR3 sequences. TCRdb's own reprocessing of the public reads used fastp at Q25 and MiXCR and kept productive beta chains. Each CDR3 protein gets just one entry, which takes the most common genes and DNA from the rows behind it. This sample has more than 250,000 distinct CDR3 sequences in its table, and around three fifths of those were observed once. Of the sample, 7% to 9% is held by the ten largest clones. Sequencing used sorted CD4+, CD8+, or CD8+CD57+ T cells (not recorded which) from PBMCs. The receptors were sampled from a human donor with severe aplastic anemia or a healthy control (not recorded which).

This clonotype turned up a few times. The CDR3 here is CASSLALGDQPQHF. As DNA, the CDR3 is TGTGCCAGCAGCTTAGCGCTGGGGGATCAGCCCCAGCATTTT. This rearrangement joins TRBV7-2 to TRBJ1-5, with a weak D call TRBD1 (5 bases). The germline CDR1 and CDR2 sequences are SGHTA and FQGNSA. V was trimmed by 0 bases and J by 5 bases, leaving 8 bases between them. This CDR3 region has 14 residues.

The chain recombines TRBV7-3 with TRBJ2-3, with D maybe TRBD1 (6 bases). The CDR3 contains 15 residues. Trimming stripped 2 bases from V and 2 bases from J, with 11 bases between. Per germline, CDR1 SGHTA and CDR2 FQGTGA. CDR3 bases: TGTGCCAGCAGCTTACTAGGACAGACCACAGATACGCAGTATTTT. Translation gives CASSLLGQTTDTQYF.

The CDR3 region has the DNA TGCAGCGTACTAACCCCCCTACCCTACAGGGAAGCTTTCTTT. Its translation is CSVLTPLPYREAFF. The V gene is TRBV29-1, the J gene TRBJ1-1, with D perhaps matching TRBD1 (5 bases). The V end lost 6 bases, the J end lost 8 bases, and 22 bases lay between the germline ends. CDR3 size: 14 residues. Germline CDR1 is SQVTM and CDR2 is ANQGSEA.

A note on this clonotype: Likely a read error: the CDR3 ends without its conserved phenylalanine or tryptophan. No DNA is shown, since the ends of the CDR3 on it are uncertain; the CDR3 is the one TCRdb lists. The chain links TRBV7-3 to TRBJ1-1. Germline V CDR1 and CDR2: SGHTA, FQGTGA. The CDR3 is made up of 12 amino acids, end residues included. CDR3 protein: CASSFGNTEAFS.

This clonotype has ten or more counts. The V call is TRBV5-1, the J call TRBJ2-5, with D unresolved. CDR1 and CDR2 (germline): SGHRS, YFSETQ. V was trimmed by 0 bases and J by 2 bases, leaving 14 bases between them. The CDR3 extends over 16 amino acids. CDR3 DNA sequence: TGCGCCAGCAGCTTGGACCTAGAGGTCAATCAAGAGACCCAGTACTTC. Translated, it gives CASSLDLEVNQETQYF.

This rearrangement joins TRBV5-5 to TRBJ1-2; 7 nucleotides align to TRBD1. CDR1 and CDR2 (germline): SGHKS, YYEKEE (reference sequence). Trimming at V came to 4 bases and at J to 6 bases, leaving 9 bases not matched to a gene. The CDR3 consists of 14 residues. CDR3 nucleotide sequence: TGTGCCAGCAGCCCCTGGGACAGCGTAAATGGCTACACCTTC. Amino acids: CASSPWDSVNGYTF. The full variable domain, its missing parts supplied by reference TRBV5-5 and TRBJ1-2, is DAGVTQSPTHLIKTRGQQVTLRCSPISGHKSVSWYQQVLGQGPQFIFQYYEKEERGRGNFPDRFSARQFPNYSSELNVNALLLGDSALYLCASSPWDSVNGYTFGSGTRLTVV.

This clonotype was detected many times. The gene calls are TRBV5-1 and TRBJ2-5, with 9 bases aligning to TRBD2. V lost 0 bases, J lost 4 bases, and 7 bases stayed unmatched. The CDR3 runs to 16 residues. Germline CDR1 is SGHRS and CDR2 is YFSETQ. CDR3 nucleotide sequence: TGCGCCAGCAGCTTGGAGCTAGCGGGGAGGCGAGAGACCCAGTACTTC. As protein: CASSLELAGRRETQYF.

The chain has TRBV19 and TRBJ2-7; a weak D match, TRBD1 (5 bases). The ends were cut back, 1 base at V and 4 bases at J, with 8 bases in the middle. The germline V gene has CDR1 LNHDA and CDR2 SQIVND (reference sequence). There are 13 residues in the CDR3. The CDR3 reads CASSIARDYEQYF. The CDR3 nucleotides read TGTGCCAGTAGTATAGCCAGGGATTACGAGCAGTACTTC.

This clonotype has a handful of counts. The chain joins TRBV20-1 to TRBJ2-1; 15 bases match TRBD2. Germline CDR1 and CDR2: DFQATT and SNEGSKA (reference sequence). The CDR3 is made up of 12 amino acids. CDR3 sequence reads: CRGLAGGNEQFF. The DNA for the CDR3 is TGCAGGGGACTAGCGGGAGGCAATGAGCAGTTCTTC.

This clonotype has only a few counts. Just one base apart from a much larger clone, this may be a read error. The missing conserved phenylalanine or tryptophan at the end of this CDR3 makes a read error likely. This chain uses TRBV12-3 or TRBV12-4 with TRBJ1-1; the D gene is possibly TRBD1 (5 bases). V was trimmed by 6 bases and J by 11 bases, leaving 16 bases between them. The CDR3 has 12 amino acids. CDR3: CASSPIRVAAFS. The CDR3 DNA reads as TGTGCCAGCAGCCCAATCAGGGTTGCGGCTTTCTCT.

This clonotype appeared once. The V call is TRBV12-2, the J call TRBJ2-1. TRBV12-2 is tagged as a pseudogene. CDR3 length equals 15 residues. The CDR3 nucleotides are TGTGCAAGTCGCTTCCAAAAGCATGGGTACGATGAGCAGTTCTTC. Protein sequence: CASRFQKHGYDEQFF.

As regards this clonotype: Lacking the conserved final phenylalanine or tryptophan, this CDR3 likely reflects a read error. This chain joins TRBV24-1 and TRBJ1-4, with D tentatively TRBD1 (5 bases). V was trimmed by 5 bases and J by 7 bases, leaving 16 bases between them. The CDR3 loop spans 15 amino acids. The germline V gene encodes CDR1 KGHDR and CDR2 SFDVKD. The CDR3 protein is CATSASGTYSEKLFL. DNA of the CDR3: TGTGCCACCAGTGCTTCAGGGACCTATTCTGAAAAACTGTTTCTT.

V usage is TRBV24-1 and J usage is TRBJ2-1, with D perhaps TRBD1 or TRBD2 (5 bases each). The germline V gene has CDR1 KGHDR and CDR2 SFDVKD. V was pared by 4 bases and J by 6 bases, with 18 bases between. This CDR3 has 16 residues. The CDR3 DNA reads TGTGCCACCAGTGACCCCGGGACGGAATATTTCAATGAGCAGTTCTTC. Translated, it gives CATSDPGTEYFNEQFF.

The chain employs TRBV20-1 and TRBJ1-1; 7 positions match TRBD1. The CDR3 is made up of 14 amino acids. V trimming: 3 bases; J trimming: 1 base; junction bases outside the gene matches: 5. Germline-derived CDR1 and CDR2 are DFQATT and SNEGSKA (reference sequence). The CDR3 protein is CSASDRVGNTEAFF. The CDR3, as DNA: TGCAGTGCTAGCGACAGGGTGGGGAACACTGAAGCTTTCTTT.

V and J are TRBV20-1 and TRBJ1-2; 11 bases are shared with TRBD1. With 3 bases clipped from V and 5 bases from J, the junction kept 2 bases outside the gene matches. The CDR3 totals 13 residues. The V gene's germline CDR1 is DFQATT and CDR2 SNEGSKA (reference sequence). CDR3 residues: CSARRDRGYGYTF. CDR3 nucleotide sequence: TGCAGTGCTAGGCGGGACAGGGGGTATGGCTACACCTTC.

The rearrangement uses TRBV10-1 and TRBJ2-1; TRBD1 agrees at 10 bases. The CDR3 extends over 15 amino acids. The J segment lost 9 bases and the V segment lost 2 bases, leaving 7 bases of the junction unmatched. Germline CDR1 is WNHNN and CDR2 is SYGVQD (reference sequence). The CDR3 is CASSEPGQGKVEQFF. The CDR3 DNA follows: TGCGCCAGCAGTGAGCCGGGACAGGGGAAGGTTGAGCAGTTCTTC.

Remarks on this clonotype: Given the absence of the conserved phenylalanine or tryptophan at the CDR3 end, a read error is likely. The V call is TRBV10-3, the J call TRBJ2-2, with 11 bases aligning to TRBD1. This CDR3 is built from 16 residues. After removal of 2 bases from V and 5 bases from J, the junction contained 4 bases not matched to a gene. Germline-derived CDR1 and CDR2 are ENHRY and SYGVKD. The CDR3 spells CAISEGTGGETGELFS. The DNA for the CDR3 is TGTGCCATCAGTGAGGGGACAGGGGGAGAAACCGGGGAGCTGTTTTCT.

There are many counts of this clonotype. The rearrangement uses TRBV20-1 and TRBJ2-2; TRBD1 might be the D (6 bases). The V and J ends lost 3 bases and 6 bases respectively, with 11 bases between them. The CDR3 spans 13 residues. Germline lookup yields CDR1 DFQATT and CDR2 SNEGSKA (reference sequence). CDR3 sequence reads: CSARIPGAGELFF. In DNA, the CDR3 is TGCAGTGCTAGGATCCCAGGGGCCGGGGAGCTGTTTTTT.

This clonotype was seen at least ten times. V is TRBV4-3 and J is TRBJ2-7; D may be TRBD2 (5 bases). This CDR3 is built from 17 residues. Per the germline V gene, CDR1 is LGHNA and CDR2 is YSLEER. V lost 0 bases and J 2 bases, leaving 17 bases between the germline ends. The CDR3: CASSQDHGGFVPYEQYF. Here the CDR3 DNA reads TGCGCCAGCAGCCAAGATCATGGCGGGTTCGTGCCCTACGAGCAGTACTTC.

This clonotype was counted many times. V usage is TRBV7-2 and J usage is TRBJ1-3, with TRBD1 as a possible D gene (5 bases). There are 16 residues in the CDR3. The V end lost 6 bases, the J end lost 0 bases, and 15 bases lay between the germline ends. Germline assignment: CDR1 SGHTA and CDR2 FQGNSA. The CDR3 coding sequence is TGTGCCAGCAGACCTAGGGGTTGGGGCTCTGGAAACACCATATATTTT. Translating gives CASRPRGWGSGNTIYF.

The chain links TRBV7-2 to TRBJ2-7, with TRBD2 as a possible D gene (9 bases). Trimming stripped 3 bases from V and 3 bases from J, with 24 bases between. Germline CDR1 SGHTA, CDR2 FQGNSA. This CDR3 is built from 18 residues. CDR3 nucleotides: TGTGCCAGCAGCTTCGGAGGACAGGGACTAGCAGCAAACTACGAGCAGTACTTC. Protein: CASSFGGQGLAANYEQYF.

The rearrangement joins TRBV10-1 to TRBJ1-2; D is undetermined. CDR3 length: 17 amino acids. With 2 bases removed from V and 2 bases from J, the gap between germline ends came to 18 bases. Per the germline V gene, CDR1 is WNHNN and CDR2 is SYGVQD (reference sequence). Here the CDR3 reads CASSEVAAFEPNYGYTF. DNA for the CDR3: TGCGCCAGCAGTGAGGTGGCAGCCTTTGAACCCAACTATGGCTACACCTTC.

The V gene is TRBV2, the J gene TRBJ2-3, with D possibly TRBD2 on 5 matching bases. Germline V gives CDR1 SNHLY, CDR2 FYNNEI. The germline V and J ends were trimmed by 0 bases and 2 bases, with 15 bases remaining between them. The CDR3 runs to 17 residues. CDR3 sequence reads: CASSEATTTLFTDTQYF. The DNA of the CDR3 is TGTGCCAGCAGTGAAGCGACGACTACCCTCTTCACAGATACGCAGTATTTT.

V and J are TRBV29-1 and TRBJ2-7; D is undetermined. CDR3 length equals 13 residues. From germline, CDR1 is SQVTM and CDR2 ANQGSEA. V was clipped by 5 bases and J by 2 bases, with 13 bases between them. This CDR3 is CSVHDGLTYEQYF. The CDR3 bases are TGCAGCGTTCATGACGGGCTCACCTACGAGCAGTACTTC.

The chain uses TRBV5-6 and TRBJ2-5; D might be TRBD2 (5 bases). Trimming left V 1 base short and J 10 bases short, with 14 bases between. CDR1 SGHDT and CDR2 YYEEEE come from the germline V gene. This CDR3 has 13 residues. Here the CDR3 reads CASSLSRGRVQYF. In DNA, the CDR3 is TGTGCCAGCAGCTTGTCCCGGGGTAGGGTCCAGTACTTC.

This chain links TRBV7-9 with TRBJ2-1, with 13 positions matching TRBD2. CDR3 length equals 19 residues. V was pared by 1 base and J by 0 bases, with 6 bases of the junction left unmatched. Germline-derived CDR1 and CDR2 are SEHNR and FQNEAQ (reference sequence). The CDR3 sequence is CASSLGLAGGSRSYNEQFF. CDR3 sequence (DNA): TGTGCCAGCAGCTTAGGACTAGCGGGGGGATCCCGCTCCTACAATGAGCAGTTCTTC.

This clonotype was counted only a few times. The junction departs from the called germline gene at one end, perhaps through a read error. The chain carries TRBV7-7 and TRBJ2-5, with a possible D match to TRBD1 (5 bases). Germline V gene sequence: CDR1 SSHAT, CDR2 FNYEAQ (reference sequence). CDR3 size: 13 residues. CDR3 in amino acids: CASSKDTQETQYF. The CDR3 DNA reads TGTGCTAGCAGCAAGGACACGCAAGAGACCCAGTACTTC.

Only one count was recorded for this clonotype. A junction boundary mismatches the germline segment, possibly from a read error. V is TRBV10-3 and J is TRBJ1-2; possible D gene TRBD1, 6 bases. The CDR3 has 17 amino acids. Germline CDR1 reads ENHRY; CDR2 reads SYGVKD. CDR3 protein: CASSDPPLQGLNYGYTF. The CDR3 DNA reads as TGTGCCAGCAGTGACCCCCCCCTACAGGGACTCAATTATGGCTACACCTTC.

The rearrangement joins TRBV5-4 to TRBJ1-5, with D possibly matching TRBD1 (6 bases). Trimming pared 2 bases from V and 0 bases from J, leaving 27 bases between. Germline assignment: CDR1 SGHNT and CDR2 YYREEE (reference sequence). CDR3 length: 21 residues. The CDR3 bases are TGTGCCAGCAGCTTCTTTCCGACGACGGGGGCCACAGCTAATAGCAATCAGCCCCAGCATTTT. It is translated as CASSFFPTTGATANSNQPQHF.

In DNA, the CDR3 is TGTGCCAGCAGGGATGGGGCCTACGAGCAGTACTTC. This codes for CASRDGAYEQYF. The chain uses TRBV27 and TRBJ2-7; D not certain. Germline loops: CDR1 MNHEY, CDR2 SMNVEV (reference sequence). The CDR3 has 12 residues. V shed 6 bases and J shed 2 bases, with 8 bases lying between them.

This clonotype was observed at least ten times. V gene TRBV6-2 or TRBV6-3 combines with J gene TRBJ2-3; D is uncertain. The germline gives CDR1 MNHEY, CDR2 SVGEGT. The CDR3 has 12 residues. V was clipped by 3 bases and J by 4 bases, with 5 bases between them. The CDR3 sequence is CASSYRADTQYF. The DNA for the CDR3 is TGTGCCAGCAGTTATCGGGCAGATACGCAGTATTTT.

The V gene is TRBV10-2, the J gene TRBJ2-5, with 9 nucleotides matching TRBD2. J was trimmed by 5 bases and V by 3 bases; bases with no gene match: 7. This CDR3 comprises 15 residues. CDR1 is WSHSY and CDR2 is SAAADI in the germline V gene. The CDR3 nucleotides read TGCGCCAGCAGTGACGGCCCAGCGGGAGGTGAGACCCAGTACTTC. This codes for CASSDGPAGGETQYF.